The next 32 T cell receptor beta chains were all read from a single sample in a study of identical twins. TCRdb re-derived calls from the 5' RACE reads in MiXCR, one entry per CDR3 protein. The sample has 450,000 or so distinct CDR3 sequences; over 12% are singletons. The sample also formed part of further work on yellow fever vaccine responses in identical twins.

Material for sequencing was CD4+ T cells sorted from blood. All receptors derive from a woman in her late teens or twenties in good health.

The chain employs TRBV27 and TRBJ2-1, with 7 bases matching TRBD2. Germline V CDR1 and CDR2: MNHEY, SMNVEV (reference sequence). The ends lost 5 bases at V and 10 bases at J; junction bases unmatched: 11. The CDR3 contains 14 residues. The CDR3 spells CASSGLGSPAEQFF. DNA for the CDR3: TGTGCCAGCAGTGGACTAGGATCCCCCGCGGAGCAGTTCTTC.

This clonotype was observed at least ten times. The rearrangement uses TRBV29-1 and TRBJ2-7, with D tentatively TRBD1 (6 bases). CDR1 SQVTM and CDR2 ANQGSEA come from the germline V gene. The CDR3 runs 16 residues. V gave up 6 bases and J gave up 2 bases, with 23 bases separating them. CDR3 nucleotides: TGCAGCGTGACCCAAAAATTAACAGGGAACGCCTACGAGCAGTACTTC. Residues: CSVTQKLTGNAYEQYF.

This clonotype was detected many times. The chain combines TRBV7-6 with TRBJ2-3; 9 positions agree with TRBD2. The germline V gene has CDR1 SGHVS and CDR2 FNYEAQ. The CDR3 runs to 14 residues. With V trimmed by 5 bases and J by 4 bases, 4 bases remained unmatched. The CDR3 DNA is TGTGCCAGCAGCCCGGGACTAGCAGCAGATACGCAGTATTTT. Its translation is CASSPGLAADTQYF.

This clonotype showed up just a few times. The chain is built from TRBV12-3 or TRBV12-4 and TRBJ1-1; D possibly corresponds to TRBD1 (6 bases). The V gene lost 4 bases and the J gene lost 4 bases, with 13 bases spanning the gap. CDR3 length: 14 amino acids. The CDR3, as DNA: TGTGCCAGCAGTTCATCGGGACACTCCACTGAAGCTTTCTTT. It translates to CASSSSGHSTEAFF.

The table lists this clonotype with a few counts. The chain carries TRBV4-2 and TRBJ2-5, with D possibly being TRBD1 or TRBD2 (5 bases each). CDR1 and CDR2 (germline): LGHNA, YNFKEQ. Trimming took 0 bases from V and 5 from J, leaving 10 bases between them. CDR3 length: 14 residues. The CDR3 region has the DNA TGTGCCAGCAGCCAAGAAGACGAGGGGGAGACCCAGTACTTC. Protein sequence: CASSQEDEGETQYF.

The genes are TRBV24-1 and TRBJ2-1; 9 nucleotides align to TRBD2. This CDR3 spans 16 amino acids. V was clipped by 2 bases and J by 7 bases; unmatched bases: 8. Germline values: CDR1 KGHDR, CDR2 SFDVKD. The CDR3 region has the DNA TGTGCCACCAGTGATTCCGGGACTAGCCGTACTAATGAGCAGTTCTTC. Its protein is CATSDSGTSRTNEQFF.

As DNA, the CDR3 is TGTGCCAGCAGCAAGCGTAGCGGGAGGAAAGAGACCCAGTACTTC. Its protein is CASSKRSGRKETQYF. The gene calls are TRBV5-6 and TRBJ2-5, with 10 nucleotides matching TRBD2. This CDR3 is 15 amino acids long. CDR1 SGHDT and CDR2 YYEEEE come from the germline V gene. V shed 4 bases and J 3 bases; nucleotides not matched to a gene: 6.

The chain links TRBV2 to TRBJ2-7, with TRBD1 identical over 7 bases. Germline lookup yields CDR1 SNHLY and CDR2 FYNNEI. Trimming at V came to 6 bases and at J to 6 bases, leaving 2 bases not matched to a gene. This CDR3 is 11 amino acids long. DNA of the CDR3: TGTGCCAGCAGAAACAGGGGCGAGCAGTACTTC. This encodes CASRNRGEQYF.

CDR3: CASSPLGAGGWSSYEQYF. The CDR3 nucleotides read TGTGCCAGCAGCCCCTTAGGGGCGGGAGGGTGGAGCTCCTACGAGCAGTACTTC. The chain is built from TRBV11-1 and TRBJ2-7, with 9 bases matching TRBD2. The junction had 14 bases not matched to a gene; V was cut back by 5 bases and J by 0 bases. The CDR3 spans 18 residues. The V gene's germline CDR1 is SGHAT and CDR2 FQDESV (reference sequence).

This clonotype was seen at least ten times. The chain joins TRBV12-3 or TRBV12-4 to TRBJ2-1, with D possibly TRBD2 on 6 matching bases. Trimming cost V 7 bases and J 3 bases, with 13 bases left between them. The CDR3 is 14 residues long. The CDR3 sequence: CASNPGLDYNEQFF. The CDR3 DNA sequence: TGTGCCAGCAACCCGGGACTGGACTACAATGAGCAGTTCTTC.

This rearrangement joins TRBV2 to TRBJ2-3; 8 bases agree with TRBD1. CDR1 and CDR2 (germline): SNHLY, FYNNEI. V lost 7 bases, J lost 4 bases, and 7 bases stayed unmatched. This CDR3 has 14 amino acids. CDR3: CASKPSGGPDTQYF. CDR3 DNA: TGTGCCAGCAAGCCTTCAGGGGGCCCAGATACGCAGTATTTT.

The chain is built from TRBV20-1 and TRBJ2-5; 7 positions agree with TRBD2. Looked up from germline, CDR1 is DFQATT and CDR2 is SNEGSKA (reference sequence). The CDR3 covers 13 residues. Trimming took 5 bases from V and 4 from J; bases not matched to a gene: 7. The chain's CDR3 is CSAPRGGGETQYF. The CDR3 region has the DNA TGCAGTGCTCCCCGCGGGGGAGGAGAGACCCAGTACTTC.

This clonotype was found a few times. CDR3 residues: CASSPKDVNSPLHF. CDR3 in DNA: TGTGCCAGCTCACCCAAGGACGTTAATTCACCCCTCCACTTT. The chain is built from TRBV18 and TRBJ1-6, with D unresolved. V was clipped by 3 bases and J by 6 bases, with 9 bases between them. CDR3 length: 14 residues. In germline, CDR1 is KGHSH, CDR2 LQKENI.

This clonotype has more than one count but fewer than ten. This chain links TRBV5-1 with TRBJ1-2; TRBD1 matches 8 bases. The CDR3 has 16 amino acids. With 1 base clipped from V and 2 bases from J, the junction kept 7 bases outside the gene matches. Germline V lookup: CDR1 SGHRS, CDR2 YFSETQ. In DNA form, the CDR3 reads TGCGCCAGCAGCTTGTACTTGGACAGGGAGAACTATGGCTACACCTTC. It translates to CASSLYLDRENYGYTF.

A few counts support this clonotype. The chain uses TRBV12-3 or TRBV12-4 and TRBJ2-1; 8 positions agree with TRBD2. CDR3 length equals 15 residues. The V and J ends lost 2 bases and 2 bases, in that order; junction bases with no gene match: 2. This CDR3 reads CASSLSGSAYNEQFF. The CDR3, as DNA: TGTGCCAGCAGTTTAAGCGGGAGTGCCTACAATGAGCAGTTCTTC.

This clonotype was found a few times. The chain joins TRBV24-1 to TRBJ2-6; either TRBD1 or TRBD2 may fit D (8 bases each). The germline V gene has CDR1 KGHDR and CDR2 SFDVKD. The CDR3 contains 22 residues. V shed 2 bases and J shed 2 bases, with 27 bases lying between them. The CDR3 loop is CATSDSVSGGTGSLAGANVLTF. The CDR3 DNA reads as TGTGCCACCAGTGATTCGGTTTCGGGGGGGACAGGCTCTCTGGCTGGGGCCAACGTCCTGACTTTC.

This clonotype was found a few times. The chain combines TRBV11-3 with TRBJ2-1, with D uncertain. V was clipped by 5 bases and J by 9 bases, with 14 bases between them. Germline CDR1 reads SGHNT; CDR2 reads YENEEA. The CDR3 is 13 amino acids. CDR3 sequence: CASSITPVGEQFF. In nucleotides, the CDR3 is TGTGCCAGCAGCATAACCCCGGTGGGTGAGCAGTTCTTC.

This rearrangement joins TRBV6-5 to TRBJ2-1, with D unclear. The CDR3 is 12 residues long. Germline V gene data show CDR1 as MNHEY and CDR2 as SVGAGI. V shed 6 bases and J shed 9 bases, with 12 bases lying between them. As DNA, the CDR3 is TGTGCCAGCAGCTTCGACCGCGGTGAGCAGTTCTTC. Translating gives CASSFDRGEQFF.

V and J are TRBV12-3 or TRBV12-4 and TRBJ2-7; D could derive from TRBD1 or TRBD2 (6 bases each). The CDR3 covers 14 residues. Trimming took 5 bases from V and 4 from J, leaving 15 bases between them. The chain's CDR3 is CASSPRDKIYEQYF. The CDR3 nucleotides are TGTGCCAGCAGTCCGCGGGACAAGATATACGAGCAGTACTTC.

This clonotype was seen many times. The chain recombines TRBV29-1 with TRBJ2-1; TRBD2 matches 9 bases. V shed 6 bases, J shed 5 bases, and the junction held 2 bases outside the gene matches. This CDR3 has 12 amino acids. Germline V gene sequence: CDR1 SQVTM, CDR2 ANQGSEA. The CDR3 is CSVGLADNEQFF. The CDR3 bases are TGCAGCGTGGGACTAGCCGACAATGAGCAGTTCTTC.

There are a few counts of this clonotype. The chain joins TRBV7-3 to TRBJ2-5, with D possibly matching TRBD2 (7 bases). Germline CDR1 is SGHTA and CDR2 is FQGTGA. V shed 5 bases and J shed 4 bases, with 14 bases lying between them. This CDR3 spans 14 amino acids. CDR3 sequence: CASSLNREGETQYF. CDR3 nucleotide sequence: TGTGCCAGCAGCCTCAACAGGGAGGGAGAGACCCAGTACTTC.

A few counts support this clonotype. The chain combines TRBV4-3 with TRBJ2-1, with D perhaps TRBD2 (8 bases). The length of the CDR3 is 16 residues. V was cut by 3 bases and J by 7 bases, with 19 bases left in between. Germline V gene lookup returns CDR1 LGHNA and CDR2 YSLEER. Here the CDR3 DNA reads TGCGCCAGCAGCCAGCCAGGGGGAGCGGGAGTGAATGAGCAGTTCTTC. Translation: CASSQPGGAGVNEQFF.

This clonotype has only a few counts. The V and J genes are TRBV20-1 and TRBJ1-1, with D possibly being TRBD1 (5 bases). Germline CDR1 DFQATT, CDR2 SNEGSKA (reference sequence). The CDR3 loop spans 13 amino acids. The V end was cut by 5 bases, the J end by 4 bases, with 14 bases between. The CDR3 region has the DNA TGCAGTGCTCCCTCAGGGTACGGCACTGAAGCTTTCTTT. Amino acid sequence: CSAPSGYGTEAFF.

The rearrangement uses TRBV7-9 and TRBJ2-3; D is uncertain. The CDR3 runs 13 residues. Germline V gene lookup returns CDR1 SEHNR and CDR2 FQNEAQ (reference sequence). V lost 4 bases, J lost 4 bases, and 9 bases lay in between. The CDR3 DNA reads TGTGCCAGCAGCTCCGTTTGGGCAGATACGCAGTATTTT. It specifies CASSSVWADTQYF.

This clonotype was seen a few times. The chain uses TRBV28 and TRBJ1-2; 7 bases fit TRBD1. The CDR3 consists of 12 residues. J lost 7 bases, V lost 4 bases, and 3 bases had no gene match. CDR1 is MDHEN and CDR2 is SYDVKM in the germline V gene. CDR3 in amino acids: CASSYRGAGYTF. CDR3 DNA sequence: TGTGCCAGCAGTTACAGGGGTGCTGGCTACACCTTC.

This clonotype was found a few times. V is TRBV5-1 and J is TRBJ2-4; no clear D gene. The germline V and J ends were trimmed by 4 bases and 0 bases, with 14 bases remaining between them. CDR1 and CDR2 from the germline V gene are SGHRS and YFSETQ. This CDR3 contains 16 residues. The CDR3 is CASSNDLGLAKNIQYF. The CDR3 DNA follows: TGCGCCAGCAGCAATGATTTAGGCCTAGCCAAAAACATTCAGTACTTC. Full variable domain (missing parts from reference TRBV5-1 and TRBJ2-4): KAGVTQTPRYLIKTRGQQVTLSCSPISGHRSVSWYQQTPGQGLQFLFEYFSETQRNKGNFPGRFSGRQFSNSRSEMNVSTLELGDSALYLCASSNDLGLAKNIQYFGAGTRLSVL.

This clonotype was observed at least ten times. The chain recombines TRBV2 with TRBJ1-1, with 8 positions matching TRBD1. In germline, CDR1 is SNHLY, CDR2 FYNNEI. Germline trimming cut 5 bases from V and 1 base from J; bases unmatched to any gene: 3. This CDR3 region has 14 residues. CDR3 in DNA: TGTGCCAGCAGTCCGGGACAGGCGAACACTGAAGCTTTCTTT. The encoded protein is CASSPGQANTEAFF.

In this sample, this clonotype turned up a few times. The rearrangement uses TRBV19 and TRBJ2-1; 7 nucleotides line up with TRBD1. Looked up from germline, CDR1 is LNHDA and CDR2 is SQIVND (reference sequence). After removal of 5 bases from V and 6 bases from J, the junction contained 7 bases not matched to a gene. This CDR3 comprises 14 residues. The CDR3 sequence is CASSPGTVSNEQFF. The CDR3 region has the DNA TGTGCCAGTAGTCCGGGGACAGTCAGCAATGAGCAGTTCTTC.

The V gene is TRBV7-9, the J gene TRBJ1-1; weak D call: TRBD1 (6 bases). V shed 2 bases and J shed 1 base, with 11 bases lying between them. CDR1 is SEHNR, CDR2 FQNEAQ, per germline (reference sequence). This CDR3 comprises 15 residues. The CDR3 region has the DNA TGTGCCAGCAGCTTAACCCGGGACAAGAACACTGAAGCTTTCTTT. Translated, it gives CASSLTRDKNTEAFF.

This sequence joins TRBV13 and TRBJ2-1; perhaps TRBD2 as D (6 bases). CDR3 length equals 17 residues. The germline V gene has CDR1 PRHDT and CDR2 FYEKMQ (reference sequence). The V gene lost 0 bases and the J gene lost 7 bases, with 19 bases spanning the gap. CDR3 sequence: CASSLGSLRGIGNEQFF. CDR3 coding DNA: TGTGCCAGCAGCTTAGGGTCCTTACGCGGGATTGGTAATGAGCAGTTCTTC.

This clonotype has a count of ten or more. V gene TRBV4-3 combines with J gene TRBJ2-7; TRBD1 might be the D (5 bases). The CDR3 has 15 residues. V lost 0 bases, J lost 2 bases, and 11 bases lay in between. Per germline, CDR1 LGHNA and CDR2 YSLEER. CDR3 residues: CASSQDLAGPYEQYF. CDR3 nucleotide sequence: TGCGCCAGCAGCCAAGATTTGGCAGGGCCCTACGAGCAGTACTTC.

This clonotype was recorded a few times. The chain links TRBV7-8 to TRBJ2-7; 9 nucleotides agree with TRBD1. V shed 1 base and J 1 base; nucleotides not matched to a gene: 5. CDR3 length equals 16 residues. Germline CDR1 reads SGHVS; CDR2 reads FQNEAQ. The CDR3 coding sequence is TGTGCCAGCAGCTTAGACCGGGACAGGGTTTCCTACGAGCAGTACTTC. Protein: CASSLDRDRVSYEQYF.